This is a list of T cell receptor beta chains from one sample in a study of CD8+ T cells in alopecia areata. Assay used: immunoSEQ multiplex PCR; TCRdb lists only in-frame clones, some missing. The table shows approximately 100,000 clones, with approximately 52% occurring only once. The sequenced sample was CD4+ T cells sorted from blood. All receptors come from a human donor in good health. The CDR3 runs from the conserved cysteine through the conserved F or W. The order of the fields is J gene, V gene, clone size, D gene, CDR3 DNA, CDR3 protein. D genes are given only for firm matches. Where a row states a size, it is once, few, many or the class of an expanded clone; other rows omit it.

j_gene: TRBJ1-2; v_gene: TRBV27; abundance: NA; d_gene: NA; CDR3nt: TGTGCCAGCAGTTTATCGGGAGGATATGGCTACACCTTC; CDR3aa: CASSLSGGYGYTF
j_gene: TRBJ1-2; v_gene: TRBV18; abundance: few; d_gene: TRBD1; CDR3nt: TGTGCCAGCTCACCTACGGGACAGATGAACTATGGCTACACCTTC; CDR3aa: CASSPTGQMNYGYTF
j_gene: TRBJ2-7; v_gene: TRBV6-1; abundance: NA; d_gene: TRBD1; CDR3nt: TGTGCCAGCAAACAAGACAGGGGGGTTTTCTACGAGCAGTACTTC; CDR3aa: CASKQDRGVFYEQYF
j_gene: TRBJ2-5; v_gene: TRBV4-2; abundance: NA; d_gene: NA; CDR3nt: TGTGCCAGCAGCCAAGAGTTTGGAGAGACCCAGTACTTC; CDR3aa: CASSQEFGETQYF
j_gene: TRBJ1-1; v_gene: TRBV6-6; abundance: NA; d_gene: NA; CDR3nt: TGTGCCAGCAGTTACTCCCCGGGCACTGAAGCTTTCTTT; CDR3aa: CASSYSPGTEAFF
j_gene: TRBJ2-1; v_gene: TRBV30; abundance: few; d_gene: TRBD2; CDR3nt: TGTGCCTGGAGTGGGGGACTAGCACGAGGGAATGAGCAGTTCTTC; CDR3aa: CAWSGGLARGNEQFF
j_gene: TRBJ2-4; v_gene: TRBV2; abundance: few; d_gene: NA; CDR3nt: TGTGCCAGCAGTGAGAGGGTTGCCAAAAACATTCAGTACTTC; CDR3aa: CASSERVAKNIQYF
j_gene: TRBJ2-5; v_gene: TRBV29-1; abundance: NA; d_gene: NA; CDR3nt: TGCAGCGCAGCCCGGCGACAAGAGACCCAGTACTTC; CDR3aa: CSAARRQETQYF
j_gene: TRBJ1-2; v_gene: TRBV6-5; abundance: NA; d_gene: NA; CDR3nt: TGTGCCAGCAGTGCCGGACAGTACTATGGCTACACCTTC; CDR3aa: CASSAGQYYGYTF
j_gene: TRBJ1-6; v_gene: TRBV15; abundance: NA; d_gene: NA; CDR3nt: TGTGCCACCAGCATCGTCCATTCACCCCTCCACTTT; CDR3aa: CATSIVHSPLHF
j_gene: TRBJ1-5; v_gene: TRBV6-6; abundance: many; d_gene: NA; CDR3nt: TGTGCCAGCAGTTACTCGGGGCAGCCCCAGCATTTT; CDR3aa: CASSYSGQPQHF
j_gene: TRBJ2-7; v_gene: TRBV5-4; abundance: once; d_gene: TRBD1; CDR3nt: TGTGCCAGCAGCCCCCGGACAGGGGCCTACGAGCAGTACTTC; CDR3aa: CASSPRTGAYEQYF
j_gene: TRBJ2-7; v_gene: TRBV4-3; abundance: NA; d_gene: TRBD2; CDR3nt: TGCGCCAGCAGCCAAGGTCTAGCGGGGGCCTACGAGCAGTACTTC; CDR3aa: CASSQGLAGAYEQYF
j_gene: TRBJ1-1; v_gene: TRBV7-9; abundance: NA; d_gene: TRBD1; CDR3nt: TGTGCCAGCACCCGGGGGACAGGGACGAACACTGAAGCTTTCTTT; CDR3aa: CASTRGTGTNTEAFF
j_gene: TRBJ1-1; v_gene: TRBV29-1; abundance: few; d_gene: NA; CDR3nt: TGCAGCGTTGCAGGGGTCATGAACACTGAAGCTTTCTTT; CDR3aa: CSVAGVMNTEAFF
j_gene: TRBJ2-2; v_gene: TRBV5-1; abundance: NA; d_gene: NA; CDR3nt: TGCGCCAGCAGCTTGGGTTGGACCCAGGATACCGGGGAGCTGTTTTTT; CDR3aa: CASSLGWTQDTGELFF